These 28 T cell receptor beta chains were all obtained from the same sample, sequenced in a study of shared clonotypes between healthy human individuals. CD45RO-negative cells were positively selected for CCR7, leaving out terminally differentiated effector memory CD45RA+ cells. TCRdb's table, derived via immunoSEQ multiplex PCR, lists solely in-frame clones and lacks some. The data hold some 2.1 million clones, with 85% to 95% observed a single time. Sample: naive CD8+ T cells from PBMCs. The source of these receptors is a man in his late teens or twenties in good health. Some clones in this sample may be carry-over from other donors' samples.

J is TRBJ1-2 and V is TRBV15; TRBD1 matches at 11 bases. V dropped 1 base and J dropped 8; count of bases not matched to a gene: 12. The CDR3 consists of 17 residues. Germline-derived CDR1 and CDR2 are LNHNV and YYDKDF (reference sequence). CDR3 DNA: TGTGCCACCAGCAGAGCCCAAGGACAGGGGGCGCGTACCGGCTACACCTTC. Its protein product is CATSRAQGQGARTGYTF.

The V gene is TRBV11-2, the J gene TRBJ1-1, with D possibly being TRBD1 (6 bases). V was pared by 8 bases and J by 3 bases, with 10 bases between. CDR3 length: 12 residues. Germline-derived CDR1 and CDR2 are SGHAT and FQNNGV. In DNA, the CDR3 is TGTGCCAGCTTGACAGGCCACACTGAAGCTTTCTTT. Translation gives CASLTGHTEAFF.

This chain joins TRBV11-2 and TRBJ1-3; D is possibly TRBD1 (5 bases). This CDR3 spans 19 amino acids. Trimming pared 5 bases from V and 0 bases from J, leaving 23 bases between. Germline CDR1 and CDR2: SGHAT and FQNNGV. In nucleotides, the CDR3 is TGTGCCAGCAGCCGCACCAGATTACTCGCAGGGAGCTCTGGAAACACCATATATTTT. Translating gives CASSRTRLLAGSSGNTIYF.

This chain connects TRBV9 to TRBJ2-2; 10 positions match TRBD2. The CDR3 spans 17 residues. Trimming removed 2 bases from V and 6 bases from J; junction bases left unmatched: 10. Per the germline V gene, CDR1 is SGDLS and CDR2 is YYNGEE. The CDR3: CASSVGPSGRASGELFF. The CDR3 DNA reads TGTGCCAGCAGCGTTGGGCCGAGCGGGAGGGCCTCCGGGGAGCTGTTTTTT.

The chain joins TRBV15 to TRBJ1-2, with D possibly matching TRBD1 (5 bases). This CDR3 comprises 16 residues. Germline V lookup: CDR1 LNHNV, CDR2 YYDKDF (reference sequence). V was cut by 5 bases and J by 8 bases, with 24 bases left in between. The CDR3 DNA is TGTGCCACCAGCCTGGGGGGAGGGGAGGCACTTTGGGGCTACACCTTC. Translation gives CATSLGGGEALWGYTF.

With regard to this clone: Other DNA sequences within the sample encode an identical CDR3. The rearrangement uses TRBV6-5 and TRBJ2-7; TRBD1 matches at 10 bases. The CDR3 contains 14 residues. Trimming cost V 0 bases and J 4 bases; bases outside gene matches: 0. Germline assignment: CDR1 MNHEY and CDR2 SVGAGI. The CDR3 loop is CASSYSDRGYEQYF. CDR3 nucleotide sequence: TGTGCCAGCAGTTACTCGGACAGGGGGTACGAGCAGTACTTC.

The rearrangement joins TRBV18 to TRBJ1-1, with 7 bases identical to TRBD1. Germline loops: CDR1 KGHSH, CDR2 LQKENI. Unmatched junction bases numbered 6, after V lost 6 bases and J lost 8 bases. The CDR3 loop spans 12 amino acids. CDR3 DNA sequence: TGTGCCAGCTCGCCAGGGGGATGGGAAGCTTTCTTT. It codes for CASSPGGWEAFF.

J is TRBJ1-2 and V is TRBV9; no clear D. The CDR3 sequence is 15 residues long. The germline V gene encodes CDR1 SGDLS and CDR2 YYNGEE. Trimming removed 0 bases at V and 1 base at J, with 10 bases between. CDR3 sequence reads: CASSVARKVNYGYTF. CDR3 DNA sequence: TGTGCCAGCAGCGTAGCAAGGAAGGTTAACTATGGCTACACCTTC.

The chain carries TRBV7-9 and TRBJ2-7, with 8 bases identical to TRBD2. The germline CDR1 and CDR2 sequences are SEHNR and FQNEAQ (reference sequence). The ends lost 5 bases at V and 0 bases at J; junction bases unmatched: 9. This CDR3 contains 16 residues. This chain's CDR3 is CASSELRGDPSYEQYF. The CDR3 DNA reads TGTGCCAGCAGCGAGCTGCGGGGGGACCCCTCCTACGAGCAGTACTTC.

V is TRBV30 and J is TRBJ2-7; D not certain. The germline V and J ends were trimmed by 2 bases and 3 bases, with 2 bases remaining between them. CDR3 length: 10 residues. Germline CDR1 reads GTSNPN; CDR2 reads SVGIG (reference sequence). CDR3 coding DNA: TGTGCCTGGAGTAACTACGAGCAGTACTTC. Its protein is CAWSNYEQYF.

This clone came up once. The V and J genes are TRBV30 and TRBJ2-7, with 7 nucleotides matching TRBD1. This CDR3 has 13 residues. Per the germline V gene, CDR1 is GTSNPN and CDR2 is SVGIG (reference sequence). Germline trimming cut 1 base from V and 3 bases from J; bases unmatched to any gene: 3. The CDR3 loop is CAWSGQGYYEQYF. CDR3 nucleotides: TGTGCCTGGAGTGGACAGGGATACTACGAGCAGTACTTC.

A remark on this clone: Other nucleotide sequences in the sample specify the same CDR3. V and J are TRBV4-1 and TRBJ2-1, with TRBD2 identical over 7 bases. Germline assignment: CDR1 MGHRA and CDR2 YSYEKL. The V segment lost 0 bases and the J segment 2 bases; nucleotides outside the gene matches: 7. The CDR3 spans 17 residues. The chain's CDR3 is CASSQDPASGTYNEQFF. The CDR3, as DNA: TGCGCCAGCAGCCAAGACCCTGCGAGCGGGACCTACAATGAGCAGTTCTTC.

The chain couples TRBV5-1 to TRBJ2-7; 9 bases map to TRBD1. V lost 4 bases, J lost 0 bases, and 14 bases stayed unmatched. The CDR3 length is 18 residues. In germline, CDR1 is SGHRS, CDR2 YFSETQ. The DNA for the CDR3 is TGCGCCAGCAGCCGCGTAAGATTACAGGGGGCTCCCTCCTACGAGCAGTACTTC. Residues: CASSRVRLQGAPSYEQYF.

This chain uses TRBV30 with TRBJ2-7; tentatively, D is TRBD2 (7 bases). V gave up 4 bases and J gave up 6 bases, with 16 bases separating them. Germline CDR1 GTSNPN, CDR2 SVGIG (reference sequence). This CDR3 is 13 amino acids long. This chain's CDR3 is CAWKVGGPREQYF. CDR3 nucleotide sequence: TGTGCCTGGAAAGTGGGGGGGCCTCGCGAGCAGTACTTC.

The CDR3 DNA is TGTGCCAGCAGTTTAAGATGGACAGGGGGCGACGAGAACTATGGCTACACCTTC. This codes for CASSLRWTGGDENYGYTF. The gene calls are TRBV28 and TRBJ1-2, with 11 bases lining up with TRBD1. Germline CDR1 reads MDHEN; CDR2 reads SYDVKM. After removal of 2 bases from V and 2 bases from J, the junction contained 10 bases not matched to a gene. The CDR3 spans 18 residues.

This chain links TRBV4-1 with TRBJ2-3; D ambiguous. V shed 3 bases and J shed 0 bases, with 10 bases lying between them. Germline V gives CDR1 MGHRA, CDR2 YSYEKL. The CDR3 has 15 amino acids. DNA of the CDR3: TGCGCCAGCAGCCATGCAGACTGGAGCACAGATACGCAGTATTTT. Translation: CASSHADWSTDTQYF.

The chain has TRBV27 and TRBJ2-7, with 11 bases identical to TRBD1. The CDR3 loop spans 14 amino acids. Germline V gene data show CDR1 as MNHEY and CDR2 as SMNVEV (reference sequence). Unmatched junction bases numbered 5, after V lost 7 bases and J lost 3 bases. Written as DNA, the CDR3 is TGTGCCAGCACCGGGGGACAGGGGGGCTACGAGCAGTACTTC. Translated, it gives CASTGGQGGYEQYF.

This rearrangement joins TRBV11-2 to TRBJ2-1; either TRBD1 or TRBD2 may supply D (5 bases each). Germline V gene sequence: CDR1 SGHAT, CDR2 FQNNGV. Trimming stripped 6 bases from V and 3 bases from J, with 18 bases between. This CDR3 comprises 16 residues. CDR3 DNA sequence: TGTGCCAGCAGTCCAAACCGGGACCCGCTCTACAATGAGCAGTTCTTC. This codes for CASSPNRDPLYNEQFF.

CDR3 nucleotide sequence: TGTGCCAGCAGCTCCTACTCACCTCTGGGCGACAATGAGCAGTTCTTC. Its protein is CASSSYSPLGDNEQFF. The V gene is TRBV11-2, the J gene TRBJ2-1; no definite D call. Trimming removed 4 bases at V and 5 bases at J, with 18 bases between. Germline assignment: CDR1 SGHAT and CDR2 FQNNGV. This CDR3 is built from 16 residues.

This sequence joins TRBV28 and TRBJ1-5; D gene unclear. The CDR3 spans 15 residues. Trimming stripped 0 bases from V and 3 bases from J, with 9 bases between. Germline-derived CDR1 and CDR2 are MDHEN and SYDVKM. The chain's CDR3 is CASSLWREPNQPQHF. In DNA form, the CDR3 reads TGTGCCAGCAGTTTATGGAGGGAGCCCAATCAGCCCCAGCATTTT.

The rearrangement uses TRBV13 and TRBJ2-7, with D uncertain. Germline loops: CDR1 PRHDT, CDR2 FYEKMQ (reference sequence). Trimming removed 1 base from V and 0 bases from J, with 4 bases in between. The CDR3 spans 13 residues. The CDR3 coding sequence is TGTGCCAGCAGCTTAGCCCCCTCCTACGAGCAGTACTTC. This gives the protein CASSLAPSYEQYF.

The chain combines TRBV9 with TRBJ2-3, with D tentatively TRBD2 (5 bases). Germline CDR1 SGDLS, CDR2 YYNGEE. Trimming shortened V by 3 bases and J by 5 bases, and 10 bases separated the two germline ends. CDR3 size: 13 residues. CDR3: CASSERSGDTQYF. The CDR3 region has the DNA TGTGCCAGCAGCGAACGAAGCGGAGATACGCAGTATTTT.

The chain uses TRBV6-1 and TRBJ1-4; D may be TRBD1 (6 bases). Germline CDR1 is MNHNS and CDR2 is SASEGT. Trimming stripped 1 base from V and 8 bases from J, with 17 bases between. CDR3 length equals 16 residues. The DNA of the CDR3 is TGTGCCAGCAGTGAAGAAGGAGAGGGGGAGGAAGAAAAACTGTTTTTT. Its translation is CASSEEGEGEEEKLFF.

The chain uses TRBV25-1 and TRBJ2-1; 8 positions agree with TRBD2. Germline V gene data show CDR1 as MGHDK and CDR2 as SYGVNS. Trimming took 4 bases from V and 8 from J; bases not matched to a gene: 10. The CDR3 sequence is 15 residues long. CDR3 sequence (DNA): TGTGCCAGCAGTGGTCAGCGGGAGAGCTTGCATGAGCAGTTCTTC. As protein: CASSGQRESLHEQFF.

The chain combines TRBV30 with TRBJ1-2, with TRBD1 as a possible D gene (5 bases). The germline CDR1 and CDR2 sequences are GTSNPN and SVGIG (reference sequence). The germline V and J ends were trimmed by 4 bases and 8 bases, with 26 bases remaining between them. CDR3 length: 16 amino acids. CDR3 coding DNA: TGTGCCTGGATGGGGTACGGATTACAGGATCCCAACGGCTACACCTTC. It specifies CAWMGYGLQDPNGYTF. Full variable domain (rest looked up from reference TRBV30 and TRBJ1-2): SQTIHQWPATLVQPVGSPLSLECTVEGTSNPNLYWYRQAAGRGLQLLFYSVGIGQISSEVPQNLSASRPQDRQFILSSKKLLLSDSGFYLCAWMGYGLQDPNGYTFGSGTRLTVV.

This sequence joins TRBV7-9 and TRBJ2-5; no clear D gene. The V and J ends lost 4 bases and 5 bases respectively, with 17 bases between them. Germline lookup yields CDR1 SEHNR and CDR2 FQNEAQ (reference sequence). The CDR3 consists of 15 residues. The CDR3 nucleotides read TGTGCCAGCAGCTCCGCTCCAGGCTCCGTGGAGACCCAGTACTTC. Its protein is CASSSAPGSVETQYF.

The V and J genes are TRBV27 and TRBJ2-5; no definite D call. Germline V gene lookup returns CDR1 MNHEY and CDR2 SMNVEV (reference sequence). The V end was cut by 5 bases, the J end by 2 bases, with 9 bases between. The CDR3 runs 13 residues. CDR3 protein: CASSILGQETQYF. Here the CDR3 DNA reads TGTGCCAGCAGTATCCTGGGTCAAGAGACCCAGTACTTC.

The V and J genes are TRBV4-1 and TRBJ2-2, with 9 bases identical to TRBD2. The trim removed 2 bases at V and 3 bases at J, leaving 13 bases unmatched. Germline CDR1 reads MGHRA; CDR2 reads YSYEKL. CDR3 length equals 19 residues. DNA for the CDR3: TGCGCCAGCAGCCAAATTCCGCGGGGGGGAAGGCGGGACACCGGGGAGCTGTTTTTT. Translating gives CASSQIPRGGRRDTGELFF.